The 13 T cell receptor beta chains given below trace back to one sample, sequenced in a study of T cells in Graves' hyperthyroidism and ophthalmopathy. Amplified TCR beta CDR3 regions came from RNA transcripts. First-round RT-PCR targeting the TCR CDR3 was performed with the HTBI primer set. TCRdb passed the multiplex PCR reads through MiXCR, listing each CDR3 protein once. This table holds 480,000 or so distinct CDR3 sequences, approximately 48% found once. The sequencing input was peripheral blood or thyroid tissue (not recorded which). The receptor source for this set is an adult woman with Graves' disease, either hyperthyroidism or ophthalmopathy (not recorded which).

The CDR3: CSGIIAGEFYEQYF. The CDR3 nucleotides are TGCAGTGGAATAATAGCGGGTGAGTTCTACGAGCAGTACTTC. The rearrangement joins TRBV29-1 to TRBJ2-7; 7 positions agree with TRBD2. The V gene's germline CDR1 is SQVTM and CDR2 ANQGSEA. The CDR3 is 14 residues long.

The chain links TRBV29-1 to TRBJ1-2, with 8 bases aligning to TRBD1. Germline-derived CDR1 and CDR2 are SQVTM and ANQGSEA. The CDR3 consists of 16 residues. Trimming removed 0 bases from V and 4 bases from J; junction bases left unmatched: 10. The CDR3 DNA reads TGCAGCGTTGAAGATCCCTTCGCAGGGGGCGGCTATGGCTACACCTTC. Encoded protein: CSVEDPFAGGGYGYTF.

The V call is TRBV20-1, the J call TRBJ1-6; D remains ambiguous. V was cut by 3 bases and J by 14 bases, with 8 bases left in between. Germline-derived CDR1 and CDR2 are DFQATT and SNEGSKA (reference sequence). The CDR3 has 10 amino acids. In DNA form, the CDR3 reads TGCAGTGCTAGTCTCCTGGCCCTCCACTTT. It codes for CSASLLALHF.

V and J are TRBV10-3 and TRBJ1-2, with 8 bases identical to TRBD1. The germline V gene encodes CDR1 ENHRY and CDR2 SYGVKD. V lost 11 bases and J lost 8; bases outside the gene matches: 16. The CDR3 totals 14 residues. CDR3 in DNA: TGTGCCGCCAGCAGCCAAGGACAGGGCAACGGCTACACCTTC. Translating it yields CAASSQGQGNGYTF.

The chain links TRBV12-3 or TRBV12-4 to TRBJ2-7; no reliable D call. The length of the CDR3 is 13 residues. Trimming removed 2 bases at V and 4 bases at J, with 9 bases between. The CDR3 sequence is CASSLTRRYEQYF. The DNA for the CDR3 is TGTGCCAGCAGTTTAACTCGGCGGTACGAGCAGTACTTC.

The rearrangement links TRBV7-3 to TRBJ1-1, with TRBD1 matching over 8 bases. Trimming took 8 bases from V and 2 from J; bases not matched to a gene: 4. The CDR3 is 13 amino acids. Germline V gene lookup returns CDR1 SGHTA and CDR2 FQGTGA. Here the CDR3 DNA reads TGTGCCAGCGCGGGACAGGTAAACACTGAAGCTTTCTTT. Residues: CASAGQVNTEAFF.

This clonotype was seen ten or more times. This chain uses TRBV2 with TRBJ1-6, with D maybe TRBD1 (5 bases). The CDR3 sequence is 13 residues long. The V end was cut by 5 bases, the J end by 5 bases, with 7 bases between. The germline gives CDR1 SNHLY, CDR2 FYNNEI. CDR3 in amino acids: CASSWGNNSPLHF. In DNA form, the CDR3 reads TGTGCCAGCAGTTGGGGGAATAATTCACCCCTCCACTTT.

The chain couples TRBV29-1 to TRBJ2-7; 7 bases fit TRBD1. V was pared by 7 bases and J by 5 bases, with 8 bases of the junction left unmatched. The CDR3 extends over 12 amino acids. CDR1 and CDR2 (germline): SQVTM, ANQGSEA. The DNA of the CDR3 is TGCAGCGCCGGGATAGGGGGCGACGAGCAGTACTTC. Translated, it gives CSAGIGGDEQYF.

The chain is built from TRBV7-9 and TRBJ1-2; TRBD1 might be the D (6 bases). CDR1 is SEHNR, CDR2 FQNEAQ, per germline (reference sequence). The CDR3 loop spans 15 amino acids. V lost 1 base, J lost 2 bases, and 11 bases lay in between. The CDR3 region has the DNA TGTGCCAGCAGCTTAGAACAGGGACCAAACTATGGCTACACCTTC. This encodes CASSLEQGPNYGYTF.

The gene calls are TRBV19 and TRBJ1-2; TRBD1 agrees at 8 bases. V dropped 11 bases and J dropped 8; count of bases not matched to a gene: 4. Germline values: CDR1 LNHDA, CDR2 SQIVND (reference sequence). CDR3 size: 10 residues. The CDR3 loop reads CAAGDRGYTF. The CDR3 DNA is TGTGCCGCCGGGGACAGGGGCTACACCTTC.

J is TRBJ1-2 and V is TRBV25-1, with unresolved D. Germline CDR1 is MGHDK and CDR2 is SYGVNS. The CDR3 covers 14 residues. Trimming took 6 bases from V and 8 from J, leaving 19 bases between them. CDR3 DNA sequence: TGTGCCAGCAGCCAAGAATTTGGTAGGAGGGGCTACACCTTC. This translates into CASSQEFGRRGYTF.

In its sample, this clonotype was seen a few times. One end of the junction varies from germline; a read error may be responsible. The chain has TRBV29-1 and TRBJ2-6; D is possibly TRBD1 or TRBD2 (5 bases each). The CDR3 consists of 14 residues. Germline V CDR1 and CDR2: SQVTM, ANQGSEA. CDR3 DNA sequence: TGCAGCGTTGATGTAGGGTCCGGGGCCATCGTCCTGACTTTC. Translating gives CSVDVGSGAIVLTF.

The chain joins TRBV5-6 to TRBJ1-3, with D tentatively TRBD1 (5 bases). Trimming removed 3 bases at V and 2 bases at J, with 9 bases between. CDR1 SGHDT and CDR2 YYEEEE come from the germline V gene. This CDR3 region has 14 residues. Here the CDR3 DNA reads TGTGCCAGCAGCTCGGTACAGGCTGGAAACACCATATATTTT. Translating gives CASSSVQAGNTIYF.